This entry is about one TCR beta chain. Its specificity is unknown. Assay used: immunoSEQ multiplex PCR; TCRdb lists only in-frame clones, some missing. In the table there are 130,000 or so clones, just over 85% of which are singletons. This sample was included in a study of T cell responses to AZD1222 COVID-19 vaccine. Whole-study results and caveats: Most donors were white British, females outnumbered males, and clonal diversity was possibly underestimated. Regions left unmutated in variants are reportedly the target of nearly half of spike-specific TCRs.

The CDR3 runs to 14 residues. The V gene's germline CDR1 is ENHRY and CDR2 SYGVKD. After removal of 5 bases from V and 3 bases from J, the junction contained 2 bases not matched to a gene. This TCR came from an adult in good health. Sequencing was performed on peripheral blood, taken on day 0 of AZD1222 vaccination. The V gene is TRBV10-3, the J gene TRBJ1-2, with TRBD1 matching over 11 bases. The CDR3 nucleotides read TGTGCCATCAGTTGGGACAGGGGGGACTATGGCTACACCTTC. Translated: CAISWDRGDYGYTF.